This entry lists 6 T cell receptor beta chains sequenced from one sample in a study of T-cell memory formation after mild COVID-19. TCRdb called the 5' RACE reads again in MiXCR, with one record for every CDR3 protein. The repertoire holds 400,000 to 500,000 distinct CDR3 sequences, 18% seen once, with about 22% in the top ten. Input material: PBMCs or a T cell subset sorted from them (not recorded which). The receptors here all came from a man aged 18-30 years who had mild COVID-19 (a few samples of this study predate the infection). Cell type and time point are not known.

This chain connects TRBV20-1 to TRBJ2-5; 8 positions agree with TRBD2. The CDR3 has 13 residues. From germline, CDR1 is DFQATT and CDR2 SNEGSKA (reference sequence). V gave up 6 bases and J gave up 5 bases; unmatched junction bases: 8. CDR3: CSAPRGGRETQYF. CDR3 DNA sequence: TGCAGTGCCCCCCGGGGGGGCCGGGAGACCCAGTACTTC.

This clonotype has more than one count but fewer than ten. V is TRBV7-9 and J is TRBJ1-2; D gene ambiguous. The CDR3 has 12 residues. Germline V gene data show CDR1 as SEHNR and CDR2 as FQNEAQ (reference sequence). Trimming took 4 bases from V and 3 from J, leaving 6 bases between them. For the CDR3, the DNA is TGTGCCAGCAGCTCCCCGGACTATGGCTACACCTTC. Residues: CASSSPDYGYTF.

The chain uses TRBV12-3 or TRBV12-4 and TRBJ1-1, with no clear D. Trimming shortened V by 8 bases and J by 0 bases, and 10 bases separated the two germline ends. The CDR3 contains 13 residues. This CDR3 reads CASFAAVNTEAFF. The CDR3, as DNA: TGTGCCAGCTTTGCCGCGGTGAACACTGAAGCTTTCTTT.

This clonotype was detected a few times. J is TRBJ1-1 and V is TRBV3-1; TRBD1 might be the D (6 bases). Germline CDR1 reads LGHDT; CDR2 reads YNNKEL (reference sequence). The CDR3 runs to 14 residues. Trimming cost V 4 bases and J 3 bases, with 12 bases left between them. CDR3 nucleotides: TGTGCCAGCAGCCGGGGGCCTGGTGACACTGAAGCTTTCTTT. Protein sequence: CASSRGPGDTEAFF.

The CDR3 loop is CASSPGQVYSYTF. The DNA of the CDR3 is TGTGCCAGCAGCCCAGGACAGGTGTATAGCTACACCTTC. This sequence joins TRBV7-3 and TRBJ1-2, with TRBD1 matching 7 bases. Looked up from germline, CDR1 is SGHTA and CDR2 is FQGTGA. V shed 5 bases, J shed 9 bases, and the junction held 9 bases outside the gene matches. This CDR3 contains 13 residues.

This chain connects TRBV9 to TRBJ1-6; TRBD1 agrees at 7 bases. CDR3 size: 16 residues. The germline V gene encodes CDR1 SGDLS and CDR2 YYNGEE. V trimming: 3 bases; J trimming: 8 bases; junction bases outside the gene matches: 11. As DNA, the CDR3 is TGTGCCAGCAGCGCAACGGACAGGCCGTGGGATTCACCCCTCCACTTT. Its translation: CASSATDRPWDSPLHF.